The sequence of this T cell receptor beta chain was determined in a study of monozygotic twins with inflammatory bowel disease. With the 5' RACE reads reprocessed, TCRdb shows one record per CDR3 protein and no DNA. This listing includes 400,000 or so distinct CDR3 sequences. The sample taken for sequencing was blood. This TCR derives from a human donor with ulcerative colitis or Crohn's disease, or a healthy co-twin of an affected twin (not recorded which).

The CDR3 loop reads CASSFSQPLSYNSPLHF. The chain combines TRBV7-2 with TRBJ1-6; TCRdb names TRBD1, which stays unverified in the absence of DNA. The length of the CDR3 is 17 residues. Germline-derived CDR1 and CDR2 are SGHTA and FQGNSA.